Following are 29 T cell receptor beta chains from one sample sequenced in a study of cytomegalovirus exposure and HLA in healthy donors (dated by TCRdb to about 2017). Receptor amplification or capture employed the immunoSEQ multiplex PCR assay. A mixture of 60 forward primers for TCR Vbeta segments and 13 reverse primers for TCR Jbeta segments was used in the multiplex PCR. TCRdb retrieved this table from immuneACCESS and kept in-frame rearrangements only. Not all clones are present; in checked studies, unresolved V genes account for under half, and no reason is known for the remainder. The table for this sample lists 150,000 to 200,000 clones; 60% to 80% of them were counted only once. The leading ten clones occupy approximately 1.5% of the sample. The sample consisted of PBMCs. These receptors were obtained from a woman in her twenties or thirties in good health and CMV-seronegative.

This chain uses TRBV6-6 with TRBJ2-7; TRBD2 aligns across 9 bases. The ends lost 6 bases at V and 6 bases at J; junction bases unmatched: 3. CDR1 is MNHNY and CDR2 is SVGAGI in the germline V gene (reference sequence). The CDR3 contains 12 residues. The CDR3 sequence: CASSRTSVEQYF. The CDR3 DNA sequence: TGTGCCAGCAGCAGGACTAGCGTCGAGCAGTACTTC.

The chain joins TRBV5-6 to TRBJ2-7; 7 bases match TRBD1. The V and J ends lost 7 bases and 2 bases, in that order; junction bases with no gene match: 9. The CDR3 is made up of 14 amino acids. Germline CDR1 and CDR2: SGHDT and YYEEEE. CDR3 amino acids: CASALLTGPYEQYF. DNA of the CDR3: TGTGCCAGCGCCCTGTTGACAGGGCCCTACGAGCAGTACTTC.

The rearrangement joins TRBV6-5 to TRBJ1-2, with 7 bases aligning to TRBD1. The J segment lost 4 bases and the V segment lost 10 bases, leaving 9 bases of the junction unmatched. This CDR3 contains 13 residues. Germline CDR1 MNHEY, CDR2 SVGAGI. The CDR3 coding sequence is TGTGCCACCTCAACAGGGGAACTCTATGGCTACACCTTC. Translating it yields CATSTGELYGYTF.

The genes are TRBV4-2 and TRBJ2-2, with D perhaps matching TRBD1 (5 bases). The CDR3 has 16 residues. In germline, CDR1 is LGHNA, CDR2 YNFKEQ. Trimming removed 3 bases at V and 5 bases at J, with 16 bases between. CDR3 sequence reads: CASSQPRAFGTGELFF. The DNA of the CDR3 is TGTGCCAGCAGCCAGCCCAGGGCTTTTGGGACCGGGGAGCTGTTTTTT.

The V call is TRBV6-1, the J call TRBJ1-2; D ambiguous. The CDR3 is 16 residues long. Looked up from germline, CDR1 is MNHNS and CDR2 is SASEGT. Trimming took 0 bases from V and 5 from J, leaving 16 bases between them. CDR3 loop: CASSEAIGASVYGYTF. The CDR3 DNA reads TGTGCCAGCAGTGAAGCGATAGGAGCCTCCGTATATGGCTACACCTTC.

The V gene is TRBV27, the J gene TRBJ2-1, with 10 bases matching TRBD2. CDR3 length: 16 residues. V gave up 6 bases and J gave up 2 bases; unmatched junction bases: 7. The germline V gene encodes CDR1 MNHEY and CDR2 SMNVEV (reference sequence). CDR3 DNA sequence: TGTGCCAGCAGAAGACTAGCGGGTAAACCCTACAATGAGCAGTTCTTC. Translation gives CASRRLAGKPYNEQFF.

V gene TRBV5-1 combines with J gene TRBJ2-3; TRBD2 agrees at 8 bases. J gave up 0 bases and V 4 bases, and 7 bases lay outside the gene matches. The germline V gene has CDR1 SGHRS and CDR2 YFSETQ. The CDR3 spans 16 residues. CDR3 in DNA: TGCGCCAGCAGCGTAACTACGGGGGGGAGCACAGATACGCAGTATTTT. Translation gives CASSVTTGGSTDTQYF.

The chain recombines TRBV27 with TRBJ1-6; 8 bases map to TRBD1. The CDR3 loop spans 17 amino acids. V was pared by 5 bases and J by 0 bases, with 6 bases of the junction left unmatched. From germline, CDR1 is MNHEY and CDR2 SMNVEV (reference sequence). CDR3 nucleotide sequence: TGTGCCAGCAGTCTGTACAGGGGGAGCTCCTATAATTCACCCCTCCACTTT. The encoded protein is CASSLYRGSSYNSPLHF.

The V and J genes are TRBV11-3 and TRBJ1-1, with D maybe TRBD1 (5 bases). The V gene lost 4 bases and the J gene lost 4 bases, with 10 bases spanning the gap. Looked up from germline, CDR1 is SGHNT and CDR2 is YENEEA. The CDR3 totals 13 residues. The CDR3 bases are TGTGCCAGCAGCTCCGCAGGGATCACTGAAGCTTTCTTT. As protein: CASSSAGITEAFF.

This clone has more than one count but fewer than ten. The rearrangement uses TRBV2 and TRBJ1-5; 11 bases fit TRBD1. The junction had 17 bases not matched to a gene; V was cut back by 7 bases and J by 6 bases. In germline, CDR1 is SNHLY, CDR2 FYNNEI. The CDR3 consists of 18 residues. CDR3 loop: CASKPSGTGGFDSQPQHF. CDR3 nucleotide sequence: TGTGCCAGCAAACCCTCAGGGACAGGGGGATTTGATAGTCAGCCCCAGCATTTT.

The chain is built from TRBV30 and TRBJ2-7, with a weak D call TRBD2 (6 bases). This CDR3 has 14 amino acids. CDR1 and CDR2 from the germline V gene are GTSNPN and SVGIG (reference sequence). The V end was cut by 5 bases, the J end by 3 bases, with 17 bases between. The CDR3 DNA reads TGTGCCTGGGGCATTGGCGCGGGGAACTACGAGCAGTACTTC. This translates into CAWGIGAGNYEQYF.

This sequence joins TRBV25-1 and TRBJ1-2; 9 bases map to TRBD1. The germline V gene has CDR1 MGHDK and CDR2 SYGVNS. The V segment lost 4 bases and the J segment 2 bases; nucleotides outside the gene matches: 2. This CDR3 spans 14 amino acids. In DNA, the CDR3 is TGTGCCAGCAGTGTCGGGACAGGGAACTATGGCTACACCTTC. Encoded protein: CASSVGTGNYGYTF.

The CDR3 DNA reads as TGTGCCATCAGTGGGTTTTCGGACACCATATATTTT. This sequence encodes CAISGFSDTIYF. This chain links TRBV10-3 with TRBJ1-3; D remains ambiguous. V was cut by 4 bases and J by 8 bases, with 9 bases left in between. The CDR3 totals 12 residues. CDR1 is ENHRY, CDR2 SYGVKD, per germline.

V gene TRBV6-5 combines with J gene TRBJ2-7; 10 bases align to TRBD2. V shed 0 bases, J shed 2 bases, and the junction held 4 bases outside the gene matches. The CDR3 extends over 16 amino acids. Germline CDR1 reads MNHEY; CDR2 reads SVGAGI. The CDR3 is CASSYSITSGAYEQYF. CDR3 sequence (DNA): TGTGCCAGCAGTTACTCGATTACTAGCGGGGCCTACGAGCAGTACTTC.

The chain employs TRBV5-1 and TRBJ1-6; D perhaps matches TRBD1 (5 bases). CDR1 is SGHRS, CDR2 YFSETQ, per germline. Deletions cut 4 bases from V and 0 bases from J, with 17 bases between. CDR3 length: 18 amino acids. The chain's CDR3 is CASSSREAGSSYNSPLHF. The CDR3 DNA reads TGCGCCAGCAGCAGCAGGGAAGCTGGAAGCTCCTATAATTCACCCCTCCACTTT.

The genes are TRBV5-1 and TRBJ2-1; TRBD2 is a possible D gene (6 bases). The CDR3 is 14 amino acids. Germline V gene lookup returns CDR1 SGHRS and CDR2 YFSETQ. V dropped 0 bases and J dropped 9 bases, with 13 bases sitting between them. In nucleotides, the CDR3 is TGCGCCAGCAGCTTGGACGGGGGATTTGGTGAGCAGTTCTTC. This encodes CASSLDGGFGEQFF.

This clone showed up just a few times. The CDR3 region is CASRYAPGEGMGNYGYTF. The CDR3 DNA reads as TGCGCCAGCAGATATGCCCCGGGGGAAGGGATGGGGAACTATGGCTACACCTTC. The chain links TRBV5-1 to TRBJ1-2; weak D call: TRBD1 (5 bases). V lost 5 bases to trimming and J lost 2 bases, with 25 bases between them. This CDR3 comprises 18 residues. CDR1 SGHRS and CDR2 YFSETQ come from the germline V gene.

The V call is TRBV25-1, the J call TRBJ1-4; D gene uncertain. Germline V gives CDR1 MGHDK, CDR2 SYGVNS. This CDR3 region has 11 residues. The ends were cut back, 4 bases at V and 16 bases at J, with 13 bases in the middle. CDR3 sequence reads: CASSAPGNWFF. As DNA, the CDR3 is TGTGCCAGCAGTGCCCCCGGGAACTGGTTTTTT.

The rearrangement uses TRBV27 and TRBJ1-5, with TRBD1 identical over 7 bases. With V trimmed by 6 bases and J by 7 bases, 9 bases remained unmatched. This CDR3 is built from 14 residues. Germline CDR1 is MNHEY and CDR2 is SMNVEV (reference sequence). The DNA for the CDR3 is TGTGCCAGCAGGTCGACAGGGAGTGGGCAGCCCCAGCATTTT. Translating gives CASRSTGSGQPQHF.

The table lists this clone with a count of one. The chain joins TRBV2 to TRBJ1-2, with TRBD1 matching over 9 bases. Germline V gene lookup returns CDR1 SNHLY and CDR2 FYNNEI. Trimming cost V 6 bases and J 9 bases; bases outside gene matches: 2. This CDR3 comprises 11 residues. CDR3 loop: CASRGTGRYTF. The CDR3 DNA follows: TGTGCCAGCAGGGGGACAGGGCGCTACACCTTC.

The V call is TRBV5-1, the J call TRBJ2-3; no clear D. The CDR3 has 12 amino acids. V gave up 1 base and J gave up 4 bases, with 4 bases separating them. Per germline, CDR1 SGHRS and CDR2 YFSETQ. The CDR3 DNA reads TGCGCCAGCAGCTTGCCGGCAGATACGCAGTATTTT. This sequence encodes CASSLPADTQYF. Full variable domain (outside the CDR3, taken from reference TRBV5-1 and TRBJ2-3): KAGVTQTPRYLIKTRGQQVTLSCSPISGHRSVSWYQQTPGQGLQFLFEYFSETQRNKGNFPGRFSGRQFSNSRSEMNVSTLELGDSALYLCASSLPADTQYFGPGTRLTVL.

The chain links TRBV28 to TRBJ2-1, with a weak D call TRBD2 (5 bases). Germline V CDR1 and CDR2: MDHEN, SYDVKM. With 4 bases removed from V and 3 bases from J, the gap between germline ends came to 13 bases. The CDR3 covers 15 residues. CDR3 amino acids: CASSSLGMDYNEQFF. CDR3 in DNA: TGTGCCAGCAGTTCCCTCGGGATGGACTACAATGAGCAGTTCTTC.

This clone was seen a single time. The gene calls are TRBV18 and TRBJ1-6; maybe TRBD1 (5 bases). This CDR3 has 16 amino acids. Germline CDR1 reads KGHSH; CDR2 reads LQKENI. Between the trimmed V and J ends, which lost 5 bases and 3 bases, there was a span of 14 bases. The CDR3 DNA is TGTGCCAGCTCAATGGACACCGAAAGCTATAATTCACCCCTCCACTTT. It yields the protein CASSMDTESYNSPLHF.

The chain recombines TRBV30 with TRBJ2-7; TRBD1 matches 10 bases. Germline trimming cut 4 bases from V and 3 bases from J; bases unmatched to any gene: 6. The CDR3 length is 14 residues. CDR1 GTSNPN and CDR2 SVGIG come from the germline V gene (reference sequence). CDR3 amino acids: CAWTRGTGDYEQYF. The CDR3 region has the DNA TGTGCCTGGACCAGGGGGACAGGGGACTACGAGCAGTACTTC.

V usage is TRBV7-6 and J usage is TRBJ1-2; no clear D. The length of the CDR3 is 13 residues. Trimming cost V 1 base and J 7 bases, with 10 bases left between them. Germline assignment: CDR1 SGHVS and CDR2 FNYEAQ. CDR3 sequence: CASSLGGVSGYTF. CDR3 nucleotide sequence: TGTGCCAGCAGCTTAGGGGGAGTTAGTGGCTACACCTTC.

The chain carries TRBV19 and TRBJ2-6, with 8 positions matching TRBD2. Losses at the gene ends were 6 bases for V and 3 bases for J; bases not matched to a gene: 7. This CDR3 contains 16 residues. In germline, CDR1 is LNHDA, CDR2 SQIVND (reference sequence). The CDR3 region has the DNA TGTGCCAGTAGCCCCGGGGGGGGGATTGGGGCCAACGTCCTGACTTTC. This sequence encodes CASSPGGGIGANVLTF.

This clone was picked up one time. This chain joins TRBV5-1 and TRBJ2-5, with D possibly being TRBD1 (6 bases). V gave up 4 bases and J gave up 1 base, with 14 bases separating them. The CDR3 sequence is 15 residues long. Germline-derived CDR1 and CDR2 are SGHRS and YFSETQ. This CDR3 is CASSKPWGPQETQYF. CDR3 nucleotides: TGCGCCAGCAGCAAACCGTGGGGGCCCCAAGAGACCCAGTACTTC.

This clone was observed once. The chain couples TRBV5-1 to TRBJ1-1; 9 bases align to TRBD1. CDR3 length: 17 amino acids. With V trimmed by 6 bases and J by 3 bases, 15 bases remained unmatched. In germline, CDR1 is SGHRS, CDR2 YFSETQ. The CDR3 loop is CASTPMVTGGEDTEAFF. CDR3 bases: TGCGCCAGCACTCCGATGGTAACAGGGGGCGAGGACACTGAAGCTTTCTTT. The variable domain in full, with the rest retrieved from reference TRBV5-1 and TRBJ1-1, is KAGVTQTPRYLIKTRGQQVTLSCSPISGHRSVSWYQQTPGQGLQFLFEYFSETQRNKGNFPGRFSGRQFSNSRSEMNVSTLELGDSALYLCASTPMVTGGEDTEAFFGQGTRLTVV.

The gene calls are TRBV10-3 and TRBJ2-2, with D tentatively TRBD2 (6 bases). Germline CDR1 reads ENHRY; CDR2 reads SYGVKD. The CDR3 contains 16 residues. The V end was cut by 4 bases, the J end by 0 bases, with 12 bases between. The CDR3 loop is CAISVRDSANTGELFF. CDR3 nucleotides: TGTGCCATCAGTGTGAGGGACTCCGCGAACACCGGGGAGCTGTTTTTT.